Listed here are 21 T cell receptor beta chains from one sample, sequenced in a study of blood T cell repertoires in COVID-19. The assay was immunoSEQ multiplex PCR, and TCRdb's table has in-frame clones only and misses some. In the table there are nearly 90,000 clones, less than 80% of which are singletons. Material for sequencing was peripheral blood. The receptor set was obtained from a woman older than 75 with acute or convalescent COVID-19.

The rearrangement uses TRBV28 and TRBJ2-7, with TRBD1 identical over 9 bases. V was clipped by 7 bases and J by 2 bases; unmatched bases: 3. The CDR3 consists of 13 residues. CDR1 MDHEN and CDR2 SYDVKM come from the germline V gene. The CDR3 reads CASTWDRAYEQYF. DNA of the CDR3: TGTGCCAGCACGTGGGACAGGGCCTACGAGCAGTACTTC.

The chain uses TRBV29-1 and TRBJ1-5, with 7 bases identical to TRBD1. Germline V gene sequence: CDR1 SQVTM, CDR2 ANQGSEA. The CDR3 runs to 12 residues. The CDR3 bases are TGCGCGGGACAGCGGGTGGGTCAGCCCCAGCATTTT. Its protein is CAGQRVGQPQHF.

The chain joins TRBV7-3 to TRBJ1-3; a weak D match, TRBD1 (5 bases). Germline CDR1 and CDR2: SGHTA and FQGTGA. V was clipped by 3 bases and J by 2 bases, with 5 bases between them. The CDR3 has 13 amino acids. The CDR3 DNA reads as TGTGCCAGCAGCTTCAGGGCTGGAAACACCATATATTTT. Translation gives CASSFRAGNTIYF.

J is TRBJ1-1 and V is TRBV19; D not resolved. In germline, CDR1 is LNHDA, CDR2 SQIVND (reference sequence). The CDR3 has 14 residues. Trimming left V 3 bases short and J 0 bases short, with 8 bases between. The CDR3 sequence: CASSIRRMNTEAFF. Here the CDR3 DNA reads TGTGCCAGTAGTATCCGGAGGATGAACACTGAAGCTTTCTTT.

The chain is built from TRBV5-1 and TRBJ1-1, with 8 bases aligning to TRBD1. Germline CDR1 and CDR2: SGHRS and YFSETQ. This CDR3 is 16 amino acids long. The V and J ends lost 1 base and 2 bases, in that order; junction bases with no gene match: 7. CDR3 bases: TGCGCCAGCAGCTTGTCTCAGACAGGGGCTAACACTGAAGCTTTCTTT. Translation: CASSLSQTGANTEAFF. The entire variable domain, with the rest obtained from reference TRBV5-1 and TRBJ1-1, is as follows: KAGVTQTPRYLIKTRGQQVTLSCSPISGHRSVSWYQQTPGQGLQFLFEYFSETQRNKGNFPGRFSGRQFSNSRSEMNVSTLELGDSALYLCASSLSQTGANTEAFFGQGTRLTVV.

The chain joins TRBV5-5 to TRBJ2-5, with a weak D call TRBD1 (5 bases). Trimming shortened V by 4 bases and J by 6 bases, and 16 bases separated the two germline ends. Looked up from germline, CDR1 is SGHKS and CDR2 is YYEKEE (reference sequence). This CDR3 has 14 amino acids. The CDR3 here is CASSPTAGWQTQYF. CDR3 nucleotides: TGTGCCAGCAGCCCGACAGCAGGGTGGCAGACCCAGTACTTC.

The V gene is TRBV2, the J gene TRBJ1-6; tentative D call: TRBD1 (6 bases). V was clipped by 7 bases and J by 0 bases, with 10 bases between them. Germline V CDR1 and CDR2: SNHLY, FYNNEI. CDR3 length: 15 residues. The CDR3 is CASKGGTSYNSPLHF. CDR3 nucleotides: TGTGCCAGCAAAGGGGGAACCTCCTATAATTCACCCCTCCACTTT.

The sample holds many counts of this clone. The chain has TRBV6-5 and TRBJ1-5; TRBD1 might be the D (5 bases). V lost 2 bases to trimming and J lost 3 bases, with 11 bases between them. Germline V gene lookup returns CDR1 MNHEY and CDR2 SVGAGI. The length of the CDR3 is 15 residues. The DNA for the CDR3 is TGTGCCAGCAGTTACCGGGGGGGTAACAATCAGCCCCAGCATTTT. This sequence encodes CASSYRGGNNQPQHF.

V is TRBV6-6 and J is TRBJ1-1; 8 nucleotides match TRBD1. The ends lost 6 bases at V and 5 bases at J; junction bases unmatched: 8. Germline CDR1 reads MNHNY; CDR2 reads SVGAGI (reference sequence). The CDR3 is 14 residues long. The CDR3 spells CASSTPGGWTEAFF. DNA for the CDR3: TGTGCCAGCAGCACACCAGGGGGCTGGACTGAAGCTTTCTTT.

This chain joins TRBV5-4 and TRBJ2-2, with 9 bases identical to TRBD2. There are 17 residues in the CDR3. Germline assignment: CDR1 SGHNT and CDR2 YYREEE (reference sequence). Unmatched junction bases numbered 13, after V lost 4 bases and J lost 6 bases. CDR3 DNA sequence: TGTGCCAGCAGCCCGTCCCCGACTAGCGGTCTGGCCGGGGAGCTGTTTTTT. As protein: CASSPSPTSGLAGELFF.

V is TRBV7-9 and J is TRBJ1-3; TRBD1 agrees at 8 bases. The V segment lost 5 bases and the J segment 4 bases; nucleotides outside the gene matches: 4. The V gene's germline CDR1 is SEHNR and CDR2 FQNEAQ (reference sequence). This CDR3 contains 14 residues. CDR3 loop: CASSPDREGNTIYF. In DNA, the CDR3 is TGTGCCAGCAGCCCGGACAGGGAGGGAAACACCATATATTTT.

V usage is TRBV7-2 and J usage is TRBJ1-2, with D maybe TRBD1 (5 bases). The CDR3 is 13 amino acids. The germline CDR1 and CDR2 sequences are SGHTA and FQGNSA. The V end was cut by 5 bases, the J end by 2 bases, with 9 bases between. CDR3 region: CASSRRQNYGYTF. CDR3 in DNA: TGTGCCAGCAGCCGCAGACAGAACTATGGCTACACCTTC.

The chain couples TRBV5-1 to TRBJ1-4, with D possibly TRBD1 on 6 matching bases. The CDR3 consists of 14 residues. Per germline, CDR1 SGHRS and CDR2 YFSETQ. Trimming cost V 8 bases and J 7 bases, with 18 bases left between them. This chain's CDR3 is CASSPGQSGEKLFF. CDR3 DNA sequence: TGCGCCAGTTCTCCGGGACAATCGGGTGAAAAACTGTTTTTT.

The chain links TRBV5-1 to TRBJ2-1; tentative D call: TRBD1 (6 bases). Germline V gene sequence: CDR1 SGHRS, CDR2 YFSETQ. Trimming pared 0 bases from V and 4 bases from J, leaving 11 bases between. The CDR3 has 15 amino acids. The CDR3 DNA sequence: TGCGCCAGCAGCTTGGTGGGGCAGGGGTACAATGAGCAGTTCTTC. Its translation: CASSLVGQGYNEQFF.

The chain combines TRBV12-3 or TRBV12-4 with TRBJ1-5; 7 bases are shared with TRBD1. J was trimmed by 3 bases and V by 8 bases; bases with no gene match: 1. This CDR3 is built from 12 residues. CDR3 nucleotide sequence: TGTGCCAGCGGGACAGTCAATCAGCCCCAGCATTTT. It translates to CASGTVNQPQHF.

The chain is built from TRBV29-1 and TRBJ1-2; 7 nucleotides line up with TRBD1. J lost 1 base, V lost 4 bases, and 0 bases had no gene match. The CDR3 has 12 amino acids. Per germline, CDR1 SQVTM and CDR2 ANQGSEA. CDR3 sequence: CSVGQGNYGYTF. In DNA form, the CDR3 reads TGCAGCGTTGGACAGGGTAACTATGGCTACACCTTC. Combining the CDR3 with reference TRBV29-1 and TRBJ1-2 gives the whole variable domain SAVISQKPSRDICQRGTSLTIQCQVDSQVTMMFWYRQQPGQSLTLIATANQGSEATYESGFVIDKFPISRPNLTFSTLTVSNMSPEDSSIYLCSVGQGNYGYTFGSGTRLTVV.

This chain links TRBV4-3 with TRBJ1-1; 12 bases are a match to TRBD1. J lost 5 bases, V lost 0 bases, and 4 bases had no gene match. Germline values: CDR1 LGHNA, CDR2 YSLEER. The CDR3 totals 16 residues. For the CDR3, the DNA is TGCGCCAGCAGCCAAGAGGGACAGGGGGCTCGGACTGAAGCTTTCTTT. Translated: CASSQEGQGARTEAFF.

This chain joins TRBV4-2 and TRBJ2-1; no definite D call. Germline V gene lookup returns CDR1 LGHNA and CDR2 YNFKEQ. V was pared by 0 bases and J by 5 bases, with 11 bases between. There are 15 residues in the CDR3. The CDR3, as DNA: TGTGCCAGCAGCCAAGATCGCACTACCAACAATGAGCAGTTCTTC. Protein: CASSQDRTTNNEQFF.

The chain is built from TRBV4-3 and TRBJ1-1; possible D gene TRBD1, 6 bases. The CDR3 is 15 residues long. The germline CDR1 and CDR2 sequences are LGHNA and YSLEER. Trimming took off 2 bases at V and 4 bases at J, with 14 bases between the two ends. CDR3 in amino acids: CASSQNIGGGTEAFF. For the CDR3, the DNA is TGCGCCAGCAGCCAAAACATAGGGGGGGGCACTGAAGCTTTCTTT.

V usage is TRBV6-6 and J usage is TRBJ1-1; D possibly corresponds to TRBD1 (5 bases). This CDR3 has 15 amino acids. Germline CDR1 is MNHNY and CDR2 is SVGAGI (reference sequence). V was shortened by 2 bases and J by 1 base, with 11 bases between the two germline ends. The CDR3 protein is CASSYINRWNTEAFF. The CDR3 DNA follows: TGTGCCAGCAGTTACATAAACAGGTGGAACACTGAAGCTTTCTTT.

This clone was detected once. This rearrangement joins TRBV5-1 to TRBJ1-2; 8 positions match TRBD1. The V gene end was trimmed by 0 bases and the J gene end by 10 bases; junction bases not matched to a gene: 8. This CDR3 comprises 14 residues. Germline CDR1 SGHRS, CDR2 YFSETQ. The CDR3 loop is CASSLGWGQASYTF. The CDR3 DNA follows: TGCGCCAGCAGCTTGGGATGGGGACAGGCGTCCTACACCTTC. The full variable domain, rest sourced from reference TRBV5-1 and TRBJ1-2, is KAGVTQTPRYLIKTRGQQVTLSCSPISGHRSVSWYQQTPGQGLQFLFEYFSETQRNKGNFPGRFSGRQFSNSRSEMNVSTLELGDSALYLCASSLGWGQASYTFGSGTRLTVV.